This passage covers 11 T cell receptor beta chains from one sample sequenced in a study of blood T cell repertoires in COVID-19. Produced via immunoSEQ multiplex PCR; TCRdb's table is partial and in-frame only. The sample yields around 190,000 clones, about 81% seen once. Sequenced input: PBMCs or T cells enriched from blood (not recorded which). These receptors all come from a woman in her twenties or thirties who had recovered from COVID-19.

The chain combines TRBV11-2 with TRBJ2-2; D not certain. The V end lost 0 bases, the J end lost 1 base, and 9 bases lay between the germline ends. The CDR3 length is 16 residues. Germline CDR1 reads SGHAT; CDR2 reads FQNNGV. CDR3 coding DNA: TGTGCCAGCAGCTTAGAGGGCTCGATGAACACCGGGGAGCTGTTTTTT. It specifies CASSLEGSMNTGELFF.

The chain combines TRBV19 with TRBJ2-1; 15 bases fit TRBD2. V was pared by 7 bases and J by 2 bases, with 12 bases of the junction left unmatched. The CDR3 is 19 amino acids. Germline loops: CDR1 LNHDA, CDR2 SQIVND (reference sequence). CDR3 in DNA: TGTGCCAGTACCGCCGGGACTAGCGGGAGGTTATGGACCTACAATGAGCAGTTCTTC. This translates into CASTAGTSGRLWTYNEQFF.

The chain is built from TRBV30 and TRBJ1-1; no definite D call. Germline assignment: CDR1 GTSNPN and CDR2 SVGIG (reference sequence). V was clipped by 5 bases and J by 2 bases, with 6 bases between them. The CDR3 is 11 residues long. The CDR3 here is CAWGSNTEAFF. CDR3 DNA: TGTGCCTGGGGTAGTAACACTGAAGCTTTCTTT.

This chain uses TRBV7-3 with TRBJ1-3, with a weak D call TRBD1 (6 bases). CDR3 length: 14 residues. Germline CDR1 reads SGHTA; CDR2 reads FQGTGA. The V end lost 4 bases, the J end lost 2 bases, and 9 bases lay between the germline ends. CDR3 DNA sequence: TGTGCCAGCAGCTCCCGGACAGCTGGAAACACCATATATTTT. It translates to CASSSRTAGNTIYF.

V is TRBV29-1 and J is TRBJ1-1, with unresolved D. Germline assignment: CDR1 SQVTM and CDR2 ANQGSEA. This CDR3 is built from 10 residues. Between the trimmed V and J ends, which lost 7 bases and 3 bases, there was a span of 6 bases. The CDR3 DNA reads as TGCAGCGGGGCTCACACTGAAGCTTTCTTT. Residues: CSGAHTEAFF.

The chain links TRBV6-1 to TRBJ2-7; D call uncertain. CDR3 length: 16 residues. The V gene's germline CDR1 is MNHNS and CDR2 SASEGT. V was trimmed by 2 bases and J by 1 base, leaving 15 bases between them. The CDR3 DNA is TGTGCCAGCAGTGAACTCGGGTTCGCGCTGTCCTACGAGCAGTACGTC. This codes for CASSELGFALSYEQYV.

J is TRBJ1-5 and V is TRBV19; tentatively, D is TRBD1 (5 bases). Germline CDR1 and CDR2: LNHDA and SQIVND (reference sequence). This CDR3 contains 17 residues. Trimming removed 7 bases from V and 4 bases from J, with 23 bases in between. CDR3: CASTDLRGSKGNQPQHF. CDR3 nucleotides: TGTGCCAGTACCGATTTACGGGGGTCCAAGGGTAATCAGCCCCAGCATTTT.

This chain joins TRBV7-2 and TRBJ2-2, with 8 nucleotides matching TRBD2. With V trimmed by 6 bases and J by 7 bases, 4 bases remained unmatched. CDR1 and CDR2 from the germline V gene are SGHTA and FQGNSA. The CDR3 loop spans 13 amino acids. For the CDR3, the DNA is TGTGCCAGCAGAACTAGCGGTATCGGGGAGCTGTTTTTT. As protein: CASRTSGIGELFF. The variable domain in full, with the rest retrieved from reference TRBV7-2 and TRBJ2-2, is GAGVSQSPSNKVTEKGKDVELRCDPISGHTALYWYRQSLGQGLEFLIYFQGNSAPDKSGLPSDRFSAERTGGSVSTLTIQRTQQEDSAVYLCASRTSGIGELFFGEGSRLTVL.

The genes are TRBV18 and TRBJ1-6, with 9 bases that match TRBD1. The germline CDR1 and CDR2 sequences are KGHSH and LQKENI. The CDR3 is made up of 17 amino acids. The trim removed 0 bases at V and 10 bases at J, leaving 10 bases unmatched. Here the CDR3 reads CASSPPGQGSSRSPLHF. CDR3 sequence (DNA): TGTGCCAGCTCACCACCTGGACAGGGGTCTAGTAGGTCACCCCTCCACTTT.

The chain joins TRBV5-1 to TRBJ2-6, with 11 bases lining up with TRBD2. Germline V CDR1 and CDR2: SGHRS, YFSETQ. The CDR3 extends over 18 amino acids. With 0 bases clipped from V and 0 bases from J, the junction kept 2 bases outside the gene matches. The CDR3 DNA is TGCGCCAGCAGCTTGGTGACTAGCGGGGTCTCTGGGGCCAACGTCCTGACTTTC. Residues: CASSLVTSGVSGANVLTF.

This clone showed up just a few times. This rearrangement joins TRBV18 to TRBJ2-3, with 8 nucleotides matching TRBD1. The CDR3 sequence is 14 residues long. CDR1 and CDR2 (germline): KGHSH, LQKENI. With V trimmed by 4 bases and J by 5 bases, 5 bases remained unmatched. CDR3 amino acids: CASSLDRGGDTQYF. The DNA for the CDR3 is TGTGCCAGCTCACTCGACAGGGGTGGAGATACGCAGTATTTT.